This entry concerns a single T cell receptor beta chain. This sample stems from a study of blood T cell repertoires in COVID-19. Across the study: Samples representing acute and convalescent COVID-19 were sourced from the United States, Italy and Spain. PBMCs, B-cell-depleted T cells, or T cells provided the cDNA or gDNA that made up the material.

V was trimmed by 4 bases and J by 1 base, leaving 15 bases between them. This CDR3 has 16 amino acids. Germline lookup yields CDR1 SGHAT and CDR2 FQNNGV. Study processing details: Estimated nucleated cell counts came from reference gene primer amplification. Clones were sequenced by immunoSEQ multiplex PCR, and TCRdb holds only the in-frame ones, with some missing. The V and J calls and clone size were taken over from that table, and D and trimming were inferred from the DNA. Here the sample spans just under 150,000 clones, 75% to 90% being singletons. The genes are TRBV11-2 and TRBJ2-3; weak D call: TRBD2 (6 bases). The TCR originated in a man in his fifties or sixties who had recovered from COVID-19. Sequencing used peripheral blood. The CDR3 loop reads CASSWAIGGRTDTQYF. As DNA, the CDR3 is TGTGCCAGCAGCTGGGCGATCGGGGGACGCACAGATACGCAGTATTTT.